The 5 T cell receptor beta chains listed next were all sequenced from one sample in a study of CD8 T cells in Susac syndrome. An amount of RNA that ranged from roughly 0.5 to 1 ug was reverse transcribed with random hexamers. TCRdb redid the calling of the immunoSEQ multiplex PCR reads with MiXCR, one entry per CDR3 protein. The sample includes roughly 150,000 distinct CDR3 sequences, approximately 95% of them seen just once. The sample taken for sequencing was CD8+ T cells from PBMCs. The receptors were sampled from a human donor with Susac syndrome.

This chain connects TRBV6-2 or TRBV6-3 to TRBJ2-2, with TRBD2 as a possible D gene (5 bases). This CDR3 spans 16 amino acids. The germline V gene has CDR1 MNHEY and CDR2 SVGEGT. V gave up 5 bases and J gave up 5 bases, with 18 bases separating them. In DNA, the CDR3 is TGTGCCAGCAGTCCCGCTGGCGGGTCCACGACCGGGGAGCTGTTTTTT. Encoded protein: CASSPAGGSTTGELFF.

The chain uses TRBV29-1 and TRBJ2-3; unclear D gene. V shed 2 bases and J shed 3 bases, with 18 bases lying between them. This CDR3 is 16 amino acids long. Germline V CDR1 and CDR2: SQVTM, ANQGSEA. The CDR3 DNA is TGCAGCGTTGAACGTTTTGCGGACGGATGGACAGATACGCAGTATTTT. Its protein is CSVERFADGWTDTQYF.

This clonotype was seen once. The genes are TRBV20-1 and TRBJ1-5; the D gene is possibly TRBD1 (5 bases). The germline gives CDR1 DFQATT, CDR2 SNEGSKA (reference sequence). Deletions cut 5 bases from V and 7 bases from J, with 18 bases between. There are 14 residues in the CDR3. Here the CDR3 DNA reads TGCAGTGCTTCAAGTAGGGGTACGGGGCAGCCCCAGCATTTT. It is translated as CSASSRGTGQPQHF.

Here the CDR3 reads CASSLRREAFF. The CDR3 bases are TGTGCCAGCAGTTTGAGAAGGGAAGCTTTCTTT. This chain uses TRBV12-3 or TRBV12-4 with TRBJ1-1; no definite D call. The length of the CDR3 is 11 residues. V lost 3 bases, J lost 8 bases, and 7 bases lay in between.

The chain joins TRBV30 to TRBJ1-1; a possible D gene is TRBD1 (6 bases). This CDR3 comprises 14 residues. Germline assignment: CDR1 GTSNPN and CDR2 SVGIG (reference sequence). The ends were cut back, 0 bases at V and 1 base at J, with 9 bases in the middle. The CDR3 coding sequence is TGTGCCTGGAGTGTACTAGGGGGGAACACTGAAGCTTTCTTT. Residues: CAWSVLGGNTEAFF.